A selection of T cell receptor beta chains follows, all from one sample in a study of blood T cell repertoires in COVID-19. Sequenced by immunoSEQ multiplex PCR; TCRdb stores in-frame clones only, minus some. The sample holds about 120,000 clones, about four fifths seen once. Specimen: peripheral blood. All receptors derive from a man aged 60 to 69 with active or convalescent COVID-19. Each CDR3 is given with its conserved first and last residue. A D gene is named only where the DNA matches it firmly. Some rows mark clone size as missing; the rest say once, few, many or name a class of expanded clone.

d_call | j_call | clone_size | v_call | cdr3_aa | cdr3_nt
TRBD1 | TRBJ2-7 | . | TRBV3-1/TRBV3-2 | CASSQRYDRGHRQYF | TGTGCCAGCAGCCAACGGTACGACAGGGGGCATCGGCAGTACTTC
TRBD2 | TRBJ2-1 | many | TRBV6-5 | CASSYPGGGNEQFF | TGTGCCAGCAGTTACCCGGGAGGCGGGAATGAGCAGTTCTTC
. | TRBJ2-4 | . | TRBV4-1 | CASSQGRFQIQYF | TGCGCCAGCAGCCAAGGGAGGTTTCAGATTCAGTACTTC
TRBD1 | TRBJ2-5 | . | TRBV7-8 | CASTMRAGGETQYF | TGTGCCAGCACCATGAGGGCAGGGGGTGAGACCCAGTACTTC
TRBD2 | TRBJ2-2 | once | TRBV7-3 | CASSPLAGLAGGGGTGELFF | TGTGCCAGCAGCCCTCTCGCGGGACTAGCGGGAGGCGGAGGGACCGGGGAGCTGTTTTTT
TRBD2 | TRBJ2-2 | . | TRBV11-2 | CASSPGTINTGELFF | TGTGCCAGCAGCCCTGGGACTATCAACACCGGGGAGCTGTTTTTT
TRBD1 | TRBJ2-7 | . | TRBV4-1 | CASSLGTGTYEQYF | TGCGCCAGCAGCCTTGGGACAGGGACCTACGAGCAGTACTTC
. | TRBJ2-1 | . | TRBV27 | CASSNRRLRDEQFF | TGTGCCAGCAGTAACCGCCGACTGCGAGATGAGCAGTTCTTC
. | TRBJ1-5 | . | TRBV7-3 | CASSLTADQPQHF | TGTGCCAGCAGCTTAACGGCAGATCAGCCCCAGCATTTT
TRBD2 | TRBJ2-3 | . | TRBV9 | CASSVLPQRENYF | TGTGCCAGCAGCGTACTCCCCCAGCGGGAGAACTATTTT
. | TRBJ2-3 | . | TRBV7-3 | CASSPHPTAYTQYF | TGTGCCAGCAGCCCCCACCCGACAGCCTATACGCAGTATTTT
. | TRBJ2-3 | . | TRBV5-1 | CASSLDLSSDTQYF | TGCGCCAGCAGCTTGGACTTATCCTCAGATACGCAGTATTTT
TRBD2 | TRBJ2-7 | . | TRBV4-1 | CASSRGLAGGYEQYF | TGCGCCAGCAGCCGGGGACTAGCGGGCGGCTACGAGCAGTACTTC
TRBD1 | TRBJ2-6 | . | TRBV14 | CASSTPGQGNSGANVLTF | TGTGCCAGCAGCACTCCGGGACAGGGTAACTCTGGGGCCAACGTCCTGACTTTC
. | TRBJ2-5 | . | TRBV29-1 | CSVTGNQETQYF | TGCAGCGTAACAGGGAATCAAGAGACCCAGTACTTC
. | TRBJ2-7 | once | TRBV7-9 | CASSLVPGPYEQYF | TGTGCCAGCAGCTTAGTTCCAGGGCCCTACGAGCAGTACTTC
. | TRBJ2-6 | . | TRBV28 | CASRTGSGANVLTF | TGTGCCAGCAGGACGGGATCTGGGGCCAACGTCCTGACTTTC
. | TRBJ2-7 | . | TRBV7-2 | CASSPQPSSSYEQYF | TGTGCCAGCAGCCCCCAGCCGTCTAGCTCCTACGAGCAGTACTTC
. | TRBJ1-3 | few | TRBV5-6 | CASSLDTGYSGNTIYF | TGTGCCAGCAGCTTGGATACAGGTTACTCTGGAAACACCATATATTTT
. | TRBJ2-1 | . | TRBV6-2/TRBV6-3 | CASSTRPGNNEQFF | TGTGCCAGCAGTACCCGGCCCGGGAACAATGAGCAGTTCTTC
. | TRBJ2-7 | . | TRBV20-1 | CSARPGYEQYF | TGCAGTGCCCGACCGGGCTACGAGCAGTACTTC
. | TRBJ2-1 | . | TRBV29-1 | CSTRVPLYNEQFF | TGCAGCACCAGGGTCCCCCTCTACAATGAGCAGTTCTTC
. | TRBJ2-3 | . | TRBV7-9 | CASILTGTDTQYF | TGTGCCAGCATCCTCACAGGGACAGATACGCAGTATTTT
TRBD1 | TRBJ1-2 | . | TRBV10-3 | CAISDGQVTYGYTF | TGTGCCATCAGTGACGGACAGGTCACCTATGGCTACACCTTC
. | TRBJ2-7 | . | TRBV6-2/TRBV6-3 | CASSTETPYEQYF | TGTGCCAGCAGCACTGAAACGCCCTACGAGCAGTACTTC
TRBD1 | TRBJ1-1 | once | TRBV2 | CASRTDRGPTEAFF | TGTGCCAGCAGGACGGACAGGGGACCCACTGAAGCTTTCTTT
. | TRBJ1-5 | . | TRBV3-1/TRBV3-2 | CASSQSSAGQPQHF | TGTGCCAGCAGCCAAAGCTCGGCGGGGCAGCCCCAGCATTTT
. | TRBJ2-5 | . | TRBV7-9 | CASSFGQETQYF | TGTGCCAGCAGTTTCGGTCAAGAGACCCAGTACTTC
. | TRBJ2-3 | . | TRBV28 | CASSTPGRATDTQYF | TGTGCCAGCAGTACCCCCGGGCGGGCAACAGATACGCAGTATTTT
TRBD1 | TRBJ1-2 | . | TRBV25-1 | CASSEVGTAQAHGYTF | TGTGCCAGCAGTGAAGTCGGGACAGCTCAGGCTCATGGCTACACCTTC
. | TRBJ1-6 | . | TRBV6-5 | CASSFYNSPLHF | TGTGCCAGCAGCTTTTATAATTCACCCCTCCACTTT
. | TRBJ1-1 | . | TRBV29-1 | CSVVGANTEAFF | TGCAGCGTCGTAGGGGCGAACACTGAAGCTTTCTTT
. | TRBJ1-5 | . | TRBV19 | CASSMWGRDQPQHF | TGTGCCAGTAGTATGTGGGGGCGCGATCAGCCCCAGCATTTT
. | TRBJ2-2 | . | TRBV24-1 | CATQQTYTGELFF | TGTGCCACCCAGCAGACATACACCGGGGAGCTGTTTTTT
TRBD1 | TRBJ2-7 | . | TRBV25-1 | CASSDWAGGMSYEQYF | TGTGCCAGCAGTGATTGGGCAGGGGGAATGTCCTACGAGCAGTACTTC
. | TRBJ2-1 | . | TRBV27 | CASSPPAMRPPGYNEQFF | TGTGCCAGCAGTCCCCCCGCAATGCGGCCGCCCGGATACAATGAGCAGTTCTTC
. | TRBJ1-3 | . | TRBV19 | CASLQTGRGSGNTIYF | TGTGCCAGTCTCCAGACAGGCCGGGGCTCTGGAAACACCATATATTTT
TRBD2 | TRBJ2-1 | . | TRBV2 | CASRGLAGRSYNEQFF | TGTGCCAGCAGGGGACTAGCGGGGCGTTCCTACAATGAGCAGTTCTTC
. | TRBJ2-1 | . | TRBV13 | CASSLFSDEQFF | TGTGCCAGCAGCTTATTCAGCGATGAGCAGTTCTTC
. | TRBJ2-7 | . | TRBV25-1 | CASSEYRRESEQYF | TGTGCCAGCAGTGAATACCGGAGGGAGAGCGAGCAGTACTTC
TRBD1 | TRBJ1-3 | few | TRBV3-1/TRBV3-2 | CASSQTGSGNTIYF | TGTGCCAGCAGCCAGACAGGGAGTGGAAACACCATATATTTT
TRBD2 | TRBJ2-7 | . | TRBV4-1 | CASSQDRLGGRAYEQYF | TGCGCCAGCAGCCAAGATCGTTTGGGCGGGAGGGCCTACGAGCAGTACTTC
TRBD2 | TRBJ2-1 | . | TRBV7-2 | CASSGRTSGSNEQFF | TGTGCCAGCAGCGGTCGGACTAGCGGGAGCAATGAGCAGTTCTTC
. | TRBJ2-1 | . | TRBV4-3 | CASSQVGTTAWDYNEQFF | TGCGCCAGCAGCCAAGTCGGAACGACAGCCTGGGATTACAATGAGCAGTTCTTC
. | TRBJ2-5 | once | TRBV19 | CASSLRDRQETQYF | TGTGCCAGTAGTCTCCGTGACAGACAAGAGACCCAGTACTTC
. | TRBJ2-1 | . | TRBV29-1 | CSVQGGSVEGNEQFF | TGCAGCGTTCAAGGGGGCAGCGTGGAGGGGAATGAGCAGTTCTTC
. | TRBJ2-1 | . | TRBV6-2/TRBV6-3 | CASSGLSRALGEQFF | TGTGCCAGCAGTGGACTTTCGAGGGCCCTCGGTGAGCAGTTCTTC
. | TRBJ1-1 | once | TRBV9 | CASSPLGREDTEAFF | TGTGCCAGCAGCCCCTTGGGGAGGGAGGACACTGAAGCTTTCTTT
TRBD2 | TRBJ2-1 | . | TRBV9 | CALPGLAGGEQFF | TGTGCCCTTCCGGGACTAGCTGGGGGTGAGCAGTTCTTC
TRBD2 | TRBJ2-7 | . | TRBV10-1 | CASSEENPPRLAEESYEQYF | TGCGCCAGCAGTGAGGAGAACCCTCCGAGACTAGCGGAAGAGTCCTACGAGCAGTACTTC
TRBD2 | TRBJ2-3 | once | TRBV7-2 | CASSGLAGGDTQYF | TGTGCCAGCAGTGGACTAGCGGGGGGAGATACGCAGTATTTT
TRBD1 | TRBJ2-2 | . | TRBV7-9 | CASSSRTGEGGELFF | TGTGCCAGCAGCTCACGGACAGGGGAAGGCGGGGAGCTGTTTTTT
TRBD1 | TRBJ2-1 | once | TRBV5-1 | CASSLAGTGFNEQFF | TGCGCCAGCAGCTTGGCCGGGACAGGGTTCAATGAGCAGTTCTTC
TRBD1 | TRBJ2-5 | . | TRBV12-5 | CASGLAGGETQYF | TGTGCTAGTGGTTTGGCAGGGGGCGAGACCCAGTACTTC
. | TRBJ2-3 | . | TRBV11-2 | CASSLGSGSTDTQYF | TGTGCCAGCAGCTTAGGGAGCGGAAGCACAGATACGCAGTATTTT
TRBD2 | TRBJ2-1 | . | TRBV6-5 | CASSSSGEPYNEQFF | TGTGCCAGCAGTTCCAGCGGGGAGCCTTACAATGAGCAGTTCTTC
. | TRBJ2-7 | . | TRBV27 | CASTPPGKPYEQYF | TGTGCCAGCACACCCCCGGGGAAACCCTACGAGCAGTACTTC
. | TRBJ1-1 | . | TRBV29-1 | CSVEGQQQMNTEAFF | TGCAGCGTTGAAGGACAGCAGCAAATGAACACTGAAGCTTTCTTT
. | TRBJ1-3 | . | TRBV4-1 | CASSQGGSRSGNTIYF | TGCGCCAGCAGCCAAGGGGGCAGTCGCTCTGGAAACACCATATATTTT
. | TRBJ2-2 | . | TRBV19 | CASQGPNTGELFF | TGTGCCAGTCAGGGGCCGAACACCGGGGAGCTGTTTTTT